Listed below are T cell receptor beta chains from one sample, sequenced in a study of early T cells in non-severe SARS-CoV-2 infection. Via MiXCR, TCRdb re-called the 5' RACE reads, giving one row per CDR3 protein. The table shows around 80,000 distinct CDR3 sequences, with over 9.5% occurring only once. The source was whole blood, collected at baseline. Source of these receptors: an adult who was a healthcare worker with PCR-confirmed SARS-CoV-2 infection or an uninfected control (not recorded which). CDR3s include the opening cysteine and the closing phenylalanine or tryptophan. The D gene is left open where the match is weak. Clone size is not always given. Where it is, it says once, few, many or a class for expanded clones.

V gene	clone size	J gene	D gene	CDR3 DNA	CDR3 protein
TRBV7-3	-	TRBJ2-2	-	TGTGCCAGCAGCTTAAGGGCTAGCTATAACACCGGGGAGCTGTTTTTT	CASSLRASYNTGELFF
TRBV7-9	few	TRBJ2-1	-	TGTGCCAGCAGCTTAGCCGGGAAGCCTGACAATGAGCAGTTCTTC	CASSLAGKPDNEQFF
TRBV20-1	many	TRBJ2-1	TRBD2	TGCAGTGCCCCCGCTAGCGGGCTCCTTTACAATGAGCAGTTCTTC	CSAPASGLLYNEQFF
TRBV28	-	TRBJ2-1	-	TGTGCCACCCACCCGGGGGCGGGAGCCGCCTACAATGAGCAGTTCTTC	CATHPGAGAAYNEQFF
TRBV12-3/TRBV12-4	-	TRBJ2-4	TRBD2	TGTGCCAGTACCTCCGGGGGGTTAGCCAAAAACATTCAGTACTTC	CASTSGGLAKNIQYF
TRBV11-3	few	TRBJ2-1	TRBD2	TGTGCCAGCAGCCCGACGGGACTAGCGGGAGGTGGTAATGAGCAGTTCTTC	CASSPTGLAGGGNEQFF
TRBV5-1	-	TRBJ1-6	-	TGCGCCAGCAGCCTGACCTACTCTGGGGAAAATTTTTCACCCCTCCACTTT	CASSLTYSGENFSPLHF
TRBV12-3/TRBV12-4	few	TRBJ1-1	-	TGTGCCAGCAGTTTTTCTAGTCGGGCCACTGAAGCTTTCTTT	CASSFSSRATEAFF
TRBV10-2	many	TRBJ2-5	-	TGCGCCAGCAGTGAGGGCGGAGCCGCACTAGCTGCGCAAGAGACCCAGTACTTC	CASSEGGAALAAQETQYF
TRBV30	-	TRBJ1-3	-	TGTGCCTGGAGTTCATCCCTTCAGGCCGGAAACACCATATATTTT	CAWSSSLQAGNTIYF
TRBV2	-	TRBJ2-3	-	TGTGCCAGCAGTGCTTACAGGGATACGCAGTATTTT	CASSAYRDTQYF
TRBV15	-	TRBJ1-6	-	TGTGCCACCAGCACGGGGACGGTTTTCTCACCCCTCCACTTT	CATSTGTVFSPLHF
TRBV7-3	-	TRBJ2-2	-	TGTGCCAGCAGCTTGACACCCGCGAACACCGGGGAGCTGTTTTTT	CASSLTPANTGELFF
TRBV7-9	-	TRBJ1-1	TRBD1	TGTGCCAGCAGCTTAGGGACAGGGAGCGGGGAGGGGAAGAACACTGAAGCTTTCTTT	CASSLGTGSGEGKNTEAFF
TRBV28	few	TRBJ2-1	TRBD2	TGTGCCAGCAGTTCCCACTTTCTAGCGGGAGGGCCCAATGAGCAGTTCTTC	CASSSHFLAGGPNEQFF
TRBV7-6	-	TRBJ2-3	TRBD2	TGTGCCAGCAGCCGCGGGAGCAGGTTGAGAGATACGCAGTATTTT	CASSRGSRLRDTQYF
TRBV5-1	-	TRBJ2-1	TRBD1	TGCGCCAGCAGCTGGGACAGGTCCTACAATGAGCAGTTCTTC	CASSWDRSYNEQFF
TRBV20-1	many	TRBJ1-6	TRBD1	TGCAGTGCTCGGAGGACAGGGAGAAATTCACCCCTCCACTTT	CSARRTGRNSPLHF
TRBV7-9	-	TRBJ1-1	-	TGTGCCAGCAGCTCTTTGACAGCCCTTAACACTGAAGCTTTCTTT	CASSSLTALNTEAFF
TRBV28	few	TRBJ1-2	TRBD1	TGTGCCAGCAGTTCGGGGGACAGGAGAAACTATGGCTACACCTTC	CASSSGDRRNYGYTF
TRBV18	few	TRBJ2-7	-	TGTGCCAGCTCACCGGGCACCGAGCAGTACTTC	CASSPGTEQYF
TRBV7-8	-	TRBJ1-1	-	TGTGCCAGCCGCGAAGTTGGCGAAGCTTTCTTT	CASREVGEAFF
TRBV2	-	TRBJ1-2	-	TGTGCCAGCAGTGTGGCGGGATTCTATGGCTACACCTTC	CASSVAGFYGYTF
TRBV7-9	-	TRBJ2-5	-	TGTGCCAGCAGGCGCACGACAAGGTTGTGGGAGACCCAGTACTTC	CASRRTTRLWETQYF
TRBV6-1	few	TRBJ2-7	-	TGTGCCAGCAGTTTGGAACAACGATACGAGCAGTACTTC	CASSLEQRYEQYF
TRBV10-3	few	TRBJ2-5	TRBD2	TGTGCCATCAGGGGGACTAGCGGGGCCCCTCAAGAGACCCAGTACTTC	CAIRGTSGAPQETQYF
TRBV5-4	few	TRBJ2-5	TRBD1	TGTGCCAGCAGCCTCGGGACAGGGGGAAGTGGAGAGACCCAGTACTTC	CASSLGTGGSGETQYF
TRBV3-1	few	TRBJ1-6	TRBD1	TGTGCCAGCTCCCCCGGGGACAGGGTTCGCATTTCACCCCTCCACTTT	CASSPGDRVRISPLHF
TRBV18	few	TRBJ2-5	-	TGTGCCAGCTCAACAGGGTCCGGTGGAGAGACCCAGTACTTC	CASSTGSGGETQYF
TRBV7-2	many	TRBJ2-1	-	TGTGCCAGCAAGATGGGCGGAGGCTACAATGAGCAGTTCTTC	CASKMGGGYNEQFF
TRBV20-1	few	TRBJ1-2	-	TGCAGTGCTATAGGCAGTGTTAACTATGGCTACACCTTC	CSAIGSVNYGYTF
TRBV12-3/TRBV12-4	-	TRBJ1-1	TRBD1	TGTGCCAGCAGTCCCAGGGACAGGGGGAACACTGAAGCTTTCTTT	CASSPRDRGNTEAFF
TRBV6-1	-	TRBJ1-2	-	TGTGCCAGCAGTGAAGCTCCAGACTATGGCTACACCTTC	CASSEAPDYGYTF
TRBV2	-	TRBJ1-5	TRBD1	TGTGCCAGCAGCCTTACAGGGGGCGGCCAGCCCCAGCATTTT	CASSLTGGGQPQHF
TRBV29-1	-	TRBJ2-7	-	TGCAGCGTTTACTACTCCTACGAGCAGTACTTC	CSVYYSYEQYF
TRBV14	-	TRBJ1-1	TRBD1	TGTGCCAGCAGCCAATCGGGACAGGGGGCTGAAGCTTTCTTT	CASSQSGQGAEAFF
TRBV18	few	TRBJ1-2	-	TGTGCCAGCTCACCAGAACAGCTTAACTATGGCTACACCTTC	CASSPEQLNYGYTF
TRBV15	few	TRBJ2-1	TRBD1	TGTGCCACCAGCAGAGCAGGACAGGGGGCTGATGAGCAGTTCTTC	CATSRAGQGADEQFF
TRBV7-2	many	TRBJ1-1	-	TGTGCCAGCAGCTTGGACGGGTCACCGAACACTGAAGCTTTCTTT	CASSLDGSPNTEAFF
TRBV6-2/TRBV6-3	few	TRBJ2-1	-	TGTGCCAGCAGTTACTCCCGGCCCCCCTACAATGAGCAGTTCTTC	CASSYSRPPYNEQFF
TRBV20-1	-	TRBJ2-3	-	TGCAGTGCTAGCTCCATGATGACGGAAAACACAGATACGCAGTATTTT	CSASSMMTENTDTQYF
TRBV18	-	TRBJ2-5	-	TGTGCCAGCTCACCATCCGGGCTACAAGAGACCCAGTACTTC	CASSPSGLQETQYF
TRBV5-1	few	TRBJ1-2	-	TGCGCCAGCAGCTTGGTAGGGTTTGACTATGGCTACACCTTC	CASSLVGFDYGYTF
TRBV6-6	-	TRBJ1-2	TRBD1	TGTGCCAGCAGTTCACGACAGGGACGGGTTGGTGGCTACACCTTC	CASSSRQGRVGGYTF
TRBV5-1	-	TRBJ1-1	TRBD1	TGCGCCAGCAGCGGACAGGGGGCTGGAACTGAAGCTTTCTTT	CASSGQGAGTEAFF
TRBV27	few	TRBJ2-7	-	TGTGCCAGCCCCCCCGGGGACCCCGGATACGAGCAGTACTTC	CASPPGDPGYEQYF
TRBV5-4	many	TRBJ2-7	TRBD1	TGTGCCAGCAGCAGGGACAGGGTCACCTACGAGCAGTACTTC	CASSRDRVTYEQYF
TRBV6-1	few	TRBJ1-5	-	TGTGCCAGCAGTGAATCAGATTATCAGCCCCAGCATTTT	CASSESDYQPQHF
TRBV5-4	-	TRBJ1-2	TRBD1	TGTGCCAGCAGGGACCGGGGACAGGGGGCAAACTATGGCTACACCTTC	CASRDRGQGANYGYTF
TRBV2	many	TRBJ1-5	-	TGTGCCAGCAAGGGGGGAAATCAGCCCCAGCATTTT	CASKGGNQPQHF
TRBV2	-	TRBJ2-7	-	TGTGCCAGCGAACGGGGGACCTACGAGCAGTACTTC	CASERGTYEQYF
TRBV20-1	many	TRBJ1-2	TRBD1	TGCAGTGCCGTCCCGGGACAGCTAAACTATGGCTACACCTTC	CSAVPGQLNYGYTF
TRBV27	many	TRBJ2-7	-	TGTGCCAGCAGTCGCCCGGGCCACGAGCAGTACTTC	CASSRPGHEQYF
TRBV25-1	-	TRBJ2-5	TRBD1	TGTGCCAGCAGTGAGATAACCGGGACAGCGCAAGAGACCCAGTACTTC	CASSEITGTAQETQYF
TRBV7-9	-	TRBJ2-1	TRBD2	TGTGCCAGCAAGCCGCCGCAACTAGCGGGAGGATTGGGTGAGCAGTTCTTC	CASKPPQLAGGLGEQFF
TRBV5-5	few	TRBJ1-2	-	TGTGCCAGCAGCTCGACTGTTGCCTCACTCTATGGCTACACCTTC	CASSSTVASLYGYTF
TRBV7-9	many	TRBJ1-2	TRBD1	TGTGCCAGCAGCTTGGGGCAGGGGGACTATGGCTACACCTTC	CASSLGQGDYGYTF